These 32 T cell receptor beta chains were sequenced from one sample in a study of cytomegalovirus exposure and HLA in healthy donors. Amplification used 60 Vbeta primers and 13 Jbeta primers. TCRdb's table, derived via immunoSEQ multiplex PCR, lists solely in-frame clones and lacks some. The profile covers 110,000 to 150,000 clones, with roughly 77% appearing a single time and approximately 4% taken by the ten largest. Sequenced input: PBMCs. These receptors all come from a male donor in good health and CMV-seronegative.

This clone was counted only a few times. The chain is built from TRBV7-9 and TRBJ1-1; D possibly corresponds to TRBD1 (6 bases). V dropped 3 bases and J dropped 1 base, with 9 bases sitting between them. The CDR3 is made up of 14 amino acids. Looked up from germline, CDR1 is SEHNR and CDR2 is FQNEAQ (reference sequence). Here the CDR3 reads CASSFRGGNTEAFF. As DNA, the CDR3 is TGTGCCAGCAGCTTCAGAGGGGGGAACACTGAAGCTTTCTTT.

V and J are TRBV19 and TRBJ1-4; 7 nucleotides align to TRBD1. The J segment lost 7 bases and the V segment lost 5 bases, leaving 7 bases of the junction unmatched. CDR1 is LNHDA and CDR2 is SQIVND in the germline V gene (reference sequence). CDR3 length: 14 amino acids. The CDR3: CASSYRGQGEKLFF. CDR3 coding DNA: TGTGCCAGTAGTTACAGGGGCCAAGGTGAAAAACTGTTTTTT.

The chain combines TRBV7-9 with TRBJ1-5; TRBD1 matches 7 bases. Looked up from germline, CDR1 is SEHNR and CDR2 is FQNEAQ (reference sequence). The CDR3 covers 14 residues. The trim removed 4 bases at V and 4 bases at J, leaving 4 bases unmatched. The CDR3 sequence: CASSSGQVNQPQHF. Written as DNA, the CDR3 is TGTGCCAGCAGCTCCGGACAGGTGAATCAGCCCCAGCATTTT. The complete variable domain, with remaining parts taken from reference TRBV7-9 and TRBJ1-5, reads DTGVSQNPRHKITKRGQNVTFRCDPISEHNRLYWYRQTLGQGPEFLTYFQNEAQLEKSRLLSDRFSAERPKGSFSTLEIQRTEQGDSAMYLCASSSGQVNQPQHFGDGTRLSIL.

The chain is built from TRBV7-6 and TRBJ2-7; D is ambiguous. Trimming pared 0 bases from V and 2 bases from J, leaving 8 bases between. Germline V lookup: CDR1 SGHVS, CDR2 FNYEAQ. The length of the CDR3 is 14 residues. CDR3 amino acids: CASSLAPGTYEQYF. The CDR3 nucleotides are TGTGCCAGCAGCTTAGCGCCGGGTACCTACGAGCAGTACTTC.

The chain recombines TRBV5-6 with TRBJ2-7, with a tentative D call TRBD1 (6 bases). CDR3 length equals 14 residues. Per germline, CDR1 SGHDT and CDR2 YYEEEE. V shed 3 bases and J shed 2 bases, with 12 bases lying between them. The CDR3 loop is CASSSRGTTYEQYF. The CDR3 DNA follows: TGTGCCAGCAGCTCAAGGGGGACCACCTACGAGCAGTACTTC.

This rearrangement joins TRBV5-6 to TRBJ2-2; TRBD1 matches at 8 bases. V shed 0 bases and J 5 bases; nucleotides not matched to a gene: 6. Per the germline V gene, CDR1 is SGHDT and CDR2 is YYEEEE. The CDR3 is made up of 16 amino acids. The CDR3 region has the DNA TGTGCCAGCAGCTTGGGGCAGGGGGCGCGAACCGGGGAGCTGTTTTTT. Translated: CASSLGQGARTGELFF. The full variable domain, with the rest looked up from reference TRBV5-6 and TRBJ2-2, is DAGVTQSPTHLIKTRGQQVTLRCSPKSGHDTVSWYQQALGQGPQFIFQYYEEEERQRGNFPDRFSGHQFPNYSSELNVNALLLGDSALYLCASSLGQGARTGELFFGEGSRLTVL.

The genes are TRBV28 and TRBJ2-5; D is perhaps TRBD2 (5 bases). The J call may be in error: the DNA end matches TRBJ2-7 better. CDR1 is MDHEN and CDR2 is SYDVKM in the germline V gene. The CDR3 has 13 residues. The CDR3 DNA is TGTGCCAGCAGATTCAGAGAGGGATTCGAGCAGTACTTC. Protein sequence: CASRFREGFEQYF.

V and J are TRBV11-3 and TRBJ2-7, with a tentative D call TRBD2 (5 bases). Germline values: CDR1 SGHNT, CDR2 YENEEA. V dropped 5 bases and J dropped 0 bases, with 14 bases sitting between them. The CDR3 extends over 15 amino acids. The CDR3 coding sequence is TGTGCCAGCAGCCGAGGGCAGGCCAGCTCCTACGAGCAGTACTTC. Translated, it gives CASSRGQASSYEQYF. Filled out from reference TRBV11-3 and TRBJ2-7, the complete variable domain reads EAGVVQSPRYKIIEKKQPVAFWCNPISGHNTLYWYLQNLGQGPELLIRYENEEAVDDSQLPKDRFSAERLKGVDSTLKIQPAELGDSAVYLCASSRGQASSYEQYFGPGTRLTVT.

This rearrangement joins TRBV29-1 to TRBJ2-5; 9 bases line up with TRBD1. The end of the DNA fits TRBJ2-7 better, so the J call may be wrong. Germline V gives CDR1 SQVTM, CDR2 ANQGSEA. The CDR3 length is 16 residues. The CDR3 loop is CSVEDYYGTGWNEQYF. The CDR3, as DNA: TGCAGCGTTGAAGACTATTACGGGACAGGGTGGAACGAGCAGTACTTC.

This chain uses TRBV6-5 with TRBJ2-2; no clear D. The CDR3 spans 14 residues. CDR1 MNHEY and CDR2 SVGAGI come from the germline V gene. V lost 5 bases to trimming and J lost 2 bases, with 9 bases between them. CDR3 in amino acids: CASSPHTNTGELFF. The CDR3 DNA reads as TGTGCCAGCAGTCCCCATACAAACACCGGGGAGCTGTTTTTT.

This clone was observed once. The chain uses TRBV7-8 and TRBJ1-2; 7 nucleotides match TRBD1. The CDR3 contains 14 residues. The junction had 5 bases not matched to a gene; V was cut back by 3 bases and J by 4 bases. CDR1 is SGHVS, CDR2 FQNEAQ, per germline. CDR3 sequence reads: CASSFGAGGYGYTF. The CDR3 region has the DNA TGTGCCAGCAGCTTTGGGGCAGGGGGCTATGGCTACACCTTC.

This clone was recorded once. The CDR3 nucleotides read TGTGCCAGCAGCTTGGCCGAGGGAGTCATGAACACTGAAGCTTTCTTT. It codes for CASSLAEGVMNTEAFF. This chain uses TRBV5-6 with TRBJ1-1; no definite D call. The V end lost 0 bases, the J end lost 0 bases, and 12 bases lay between the germline ends. CDR1 and CDR2 (germline): SGHDT, YYEEEE. The CDR3 is 16 amino acids.

The chain carries TRBV9 and TRBJ2-5; 7 bases map to TRBD2. Germline V gene lookup returns CDR1 SGDLS and CDR2 YYNGEE. V lost 4 bases to trimming and J lost 4 bases; unmatched junction nucleotides: 7. The CDR3 runs 14 residues. CDR3 amino acids: CASSLGTIVETQYF. The CDR3 DNA follows: TGTGCCAGCAGCCTGGGGACTATAGTAGAGACCCAGTACTTC.

The J gene is TRBJ2-7, the V gene TRBV10-1; TRBD1 aligns across 8 bases. V gave up 2 bases and J gave up 0 bases; unmatched junction bases: 3. The CDR3 is made up of 15 amino acids. Germline-derived CDR1 and CDR2 are WNHNN and SYGVQD (reference sequence). This CDR3 reads CASSEGQGGSYEQYF. The CDR3 region has the DNA TGCGCCAGCAGTGAGGGACAGGGAGGCTCCTACGAGCAGTACTTC.

V usage is TRBV19 and J usage is TRBJ2-1, with D perhaps TRBD1 (6 bases). The V gene lost 5 bases and the J gene lost 3 bases, with 23 bases spanning the gap. This CDR3 comprises 18 residues. The germline gives CDR1 LNHDA, CDR2 SQIVND (reference sequence). CDR3 sequence reads: CASSPTLTGDSFYNEQFF. CDR3 sequence (DNA): TGTGCCAGTAGTCCGACCCTGACAGGTGATAGCTTCTACAATGAGCAGTTCTTC.

This clone occurred a few times. The chain combines TRBV5-4 with TRBJ1-2; D is unresolved. This CDR3 has 15 amino acids. V was trimmed by 1 base and J by 8 bases, leaving 18 bases between them. The germline V gene encodes CDR1 SGHNT and CDR2 YYREEE (reference sequence). This CDR3 is CASSLLYTSAGGYTF. For the CDR3, the DNA is TGTGCCAGCAGCTTGTTGTATACATCAGCGGGAGGCTACACCTTC.

The J gene is TRBJ2-7, the V gene TRBV5-1; TRBD1 might be the D (6 bases). The V gene's germline CDR1 is SGHRS and CDR2 YFSETQ. V lost 4 bases and J 3 bases, leaving 14 bases between the germline ends. This CDR3 region has 14 residues. For the CDR3, the DNA is TGCGCCAGCAGCAATGGGACAATTTTCTACGAGCAGTACTTC. The encoded protein is CASSNGTIFYEQYF.

V and J are TRBV6-1 and TRBJ1-3; 9 nucleotides match TRBD1. CDR1 is MNHNS, CDR2 SASEGT, per germline. V shed 5 bases, J shed 5 bases, and the junction held 7 bases outside the gene matches. This CDR3 is 15 amino acids long. CDR3 amino acids: CASSPGTGYRNTIYF. CDR3 nucleotides: TGTGCCAGCAGTCCGGGGACAGGGTATAGAAACACCATATATTTT.

The chain combines TRBV7-3 with TRBJ2-3; D is perhaps TRBD1 (5 bases). V lost 5 bases and J 6 bases, leaving 12 bases between the germline ends. This CDR3 has 13 residues. CDR1 and CDR2 from the germline V gene are SGHTA and FQGTGA. The CDR3 reads CASSPSRGDTQYF. CDR3 DNA: TGTGCCAGCAGCCCTTCAAGGGGCGATACGCAGTATTTT.

The chain uses TRBV5-4 and TRBJ2-3, with TRBD2 identical over 9 bases. Trimming at V came to 2 bases and at J to 5 bases, leaving 3 bases not matched to a gene. This CDR3 region has 14 residues. Germline V lookup: CDR1 SGHNT, CDR2 YYREEE (reference sequence). The CDR3 DNA follows: TGTGCCAGCAGCTTTAGCGGGAGTGGAGATACGCAGTATTTT. Translating it yields CASSFSGSGDTQYF.

This clone was picked up one time. DNA for the CDR3: TGCGCCAGCAGCTTCAACGGACAGGGGTACGAGCAGTACTTC. It translates to CASSFNGQGYEQYF. This chain joins TRBV5-1 and TRBJ2-7, with TRBD1 matching 9 bases. The CDR3 contains 14 residues. With V trimmed by 2 bases and J by 4 bases, 4 bases remained unmatched. Germline CDR1 and CDR2: SGHRS and YFSETQ. The whole variable domain, remainder taken from reference TRBV5-1 and TRBJ2-7, is KAGVTQTPRYLIKTRGQQVTLSCSPISGHRSVSWYQQTPGQGLQFLFEYFSETQRNKGNFPGRFSGRQFSNSRSEMNVSTLELGDSALYLCASSFNGQGYEQYFGPGTRLTVT.

The chain carries TRBV7-9 and TRBJ1-1; 11 bases line up with TRBD1. The CDR3 extends over 17 amino acids. Per germline, CDR1 SEHNR and CDR2 FQNEAQ (reference sequence). J gave up 1 base and V 3 bases, and 7 bases lay outside the gene matches. This CDR3 is CASSFPRTGGGNTEAFF. CDR3 nucleotide sequence: TGTGCCAGCAGCTTCCCCAGGACAGGGGGCGGGAACACTGAAGCTTTCTTT.

The chain links TRBV7-9 to TRBJ2-3; TRBD2 is a possible D gene (6 bases). The CDR3 is made up of 16 amino acids. The germline V gene has CDR1 SEHNR and CDR2 FQNEAQ (reference sequence). V was pared by 1 base and J by 0 bases, with 11 bases between. The CDR3 spells CASSLGAGTSTDTQYF. In nucleotides, the CDR3 is TGTGCCAGCAGCTTAGGCGCAGGGACTAGCACAGATACGCAGTATTTT. The whole variable domain, filled in from reference TRBV7-9 and TRBJ2-3, reads DTGVSQNPRHKITKRGQNVTFRCDPISEHNRLYWYRQTLGQGPEFLTYFQNEAQLEKSRLLSDRFSAERPKGSFSTLEIQRTEQGDSAMYLCASSLGAGTSTDTQYFGPGTRLTVL.

The chain joins TRBV6-6 to TRBJ1-2; 9 positions agree with TRBD1. V shed 6 bases and J 4 bases; nucleotides not matched to a gene: 12. This CDR3 is built from 16 residues. Looked up from germline, CDR1 is MNHNY and CDR2 is SVGAGI (reference sequence). Here the CDR3 reads CASSRSGQGTLYGYTF. The CDR3 coding sequence is TGTGCCAGCAGCCGCTCGGGACAGGGCACCCTCTATGGCTACACCTTC.

V is TRBV5-1 and J is TRBJ2-7, with TRBD1 as a possible D gene (6 bases). This CDR3 has 13 residues. V gave up 6 bases and J gave up 0 bases, with 10 bases separating them. In germline, CDR1 is SGHRS, CDR2 YFSETQ. In nucleotides, the CDR3 is TGCGCCAGCAAACCGGACAGCTCCTACGAGCAGTACTTC. Protein product: CASKPDSSYEQYF.

The chain recombines TRBV4-1 with TRBJ2-7; unclear D gene. Trimming left V 1 base short and J 0 bases short, with 10 bases between. Germline V gene data show CDR1 as MGHRA and CDR2 as YSYEKL. This CDR3 contains 15 residues. The DNA of the CDR3 is TGCGCCAGCAGCCAAGCGGTCGGGTCCTCCTACGAGCAGTACTTC. Amino acids: CASSQAVGSSYEQYF.

The chain joins TRBV5-1 to TRBJ1-1; D may be TRBD1 (6 bases). V was clipped by 4 bases and J by 7 bases, with 20 bases between them. The CDR3 is 15 amino acids. Germline CDR1 reads SGHRS; CDR2 reads YFSETQ. CDR3 protein: CASSRQEASRSEAFF. CDR3 bases: TGCGCCAGCAGCAGACAGGAAGCCTCACGGAGTGAAGCTTTCTTT.

The gene calls are TRBV7-2 and TRBJ1-6; TRBD1 agrees at 7 bases. The CDR3 totals 17 residues. The junction had 11 bases not matched to a gene; V was cut back by 1 base and J by 8 bases. Germline V lookup: CDR1 SGHTA, CDR2 FQGNSA. CDR3: CASSLGRGGQLYSPLHF. In DNA form, the CDR3 reads TGTGCCAGCAGCTTAGGGCGGGGGGGACAGTTATATTCACCCCTCCACTTT.

The chain employs TRBV9 and TRBJ1-1; TRBD1 aligns across 9 bases. The trim removed 0 bases at V and 1 base at J, leaving 7 bases unmatched. This CDR3 is 17 amino acids long. Germline V gives CDR1 SGDLS, CDR2 YYNGEE. The CDR3 DNA sequence: TGTGCCAGCAGCGTAGGGACAGGGGCGTCGAGGAACACTGAAGCTTTCTTT. Translation gives CASSVGTGASRNTEAFF.

The rearrangement joins TRBV27 to TRBJ2-2; 9 positions match TRBD2. CDR1 is MNHEY, CDR2 SMNVEV, per germline (reference sequence). There are 18 residues in the CDR3. The trim removed 5 bases at V and 5 bases at J, leaving 15 bases unmatched. In nucleotides, the CDR3 is TGTGCCAGCAGTCTCACCGAGGTAGCGGGAGTCAGGACCGGGGAGCTGTTTTTT. It is translated as CASSLTEVAGVRTGELFF.

This clone was counted between two and nine times. The V call is TRBV10-3, the J call TRBJ2-7; 9 bases are a match to TRBD1. The CDR3 is 14 residues long. The ends lost 5 bases at V and 3 bases at J; junction bases unmatched: 5. The germline V gene has CDR1 ENHRY and CDR2 SYGVKD. CDR3 DNA: TGTGCCATCAGTCGGACAGGGGTTGGCTACGAGCAGTACTTC. Protein sequence: CAISRTGVGYEQYF.

The chain employs TRBV6-1 and TRBJ1-5, with D unresolved. CDR1 MNHNS and CDR2 SASEGT come from the germline V gene. CDR3 size: 15 residues. V was shortened by 6 bases and J by 0 bases, with 12 bases between the two germline ends. CDR3: CASSLGRDSNQPQHF. In DNA form, the CDR3 reads TGTGCCAGCAGCCTAGGCCGGGATAGCAATCAGCCCCAGCATTTT.